The 18 T cell receptor beta chains given below trace back to one sample, sequenced in a study of blood T cell repertoires in COVID-19. Using immunoSEQ multiplex PCR, the repertoire was profiled, and TCRdb retains in-frame clones only, with some absent. The data show a few hundred thousand clones, 80% to 90% seen once. Sequenced input: PBMCs or T cells enriched from blood (not recorded which). The receptors stem from a man between 18 and 35 years old who had recovered from COVID-19.

This sequence joins TRBV28 and TRBJ2-7; D unresolved. The CDR3 consists of 12 residues. Trimming cost V 11 bases and J 0 bases, with 11 bases left between them. Germline CDR1 reads MDHEN; CDR2 reads SYDVKM. The CDR3 region has the DNA TGTGCCGCAACAACAAGCTCCTACGAGCAGTACTTC. Translating it yields CAATTSSYEQYF.

The chain links TRBV7-2 to TRBJ2-1; 16 nucleotides align to TRBD2. V trimming: 4 bases; J trimming: 9 bases; junction bases outside the gene matches: 6. This CDR3 is 16 amino acids long. Per germline, CDR1 SGHTA and CDR2 FQGNSA. The CDR3 DNA follows: TGTGCCAGCAGCTCGGGACTAGCGGGAGGGCGGGGTGAGCAGTTCTTC. As protein: CASSSGLAGGRGEQFF.

The CDR3 loop reads CASSLGTVGRYGYTF. CDR3 DNA: TGCGCCAGCAGCTTAGGGACAGTGGGGCGCTATGGCTACACCTTC. V is TRBV5-1 and J is TRBJ1-2, with TRBD1 matching 7 bases. The CDR3 extends over 15 amino acids. J lost 4 bases, V lost 2 bases, and 8 bases had no gene match. Germline V gene sequence: CDR1 SGHRS, CDR2 YFSETQ.

The chain has TRBV3-1 (or the pseudogene TRBV3-2) and TRBJ2-3, with D possibly matching TRBD2 (6 bases). The ends were cut back, 6 bases at V and 3 bases at J, with 13 bases in the middle. The CDR3 is made up of 14 amino acids. CDR1 LGHDT and CDR2 YNNKEL come from the germline V gene (reference sequence). DNA of the CDR3: TGTGCCAGCAGAATGAACGGAGGGACAGATACGCAGTATTTT. The encoded protein is CASRMNGGTDTQYF.

The V gene is TRBV28, the J gene TRBJ2-3; TRBD2 is a possible D gene (6 bases). V was clipped by 10 bases and J by 2 bases, with 13 bases between them. The germline V gene encodes CDR1 MDHEN and CDR2 SYDVKM. The CDR3 runs 13 residues. In DNA form, the CDR3 reads TGTGCCACCGGGGACTCCCTCACAGATACGCAGTATTTT. Its translation is CATGDSLTDTQYF.

The chain couples TRBV19 to TRBJ2-3, with no clear D. V was clipped by 4 bases and J by 6 bases, with 23 bases between them. The CDR3 sequence is 17 residues long. Germline lookup yields CDR1 LNHDA and CDR2 SQIVND (reference sequence). The CDR3 region has the DNA TGTGCCAGTAGTAGCTGGTATGACTTCGCCGTTGGGGATACGCAGTATTTT. This encodes CASSSWYDFAVGDTQYF.

V is TRBV4-1 and J is TRBJ1-1; D gene uncertain. This CDR3 region has 16 residues. The ends were cut back, 5 bases at V and 0 bases at J, with 16 bases in the middle. Germline CDR1 and CDR2: MGHRA and YSYEKL. CDR3 in amino acids: CASSESWSFMNTEAFF. The CDR3 nucleotides read TGCGCCAGCAGCGAATCTTGGAGTTTCATGAACACTGAAGCTTTCTTT.

The chain links TRBV7-8 to TRBJ1-2, with TRBD1 as a possible D gene (5 bases). This CDR3 has 14 residues. The germline V gene encodes CDR1 SGHVS and CDR2 FQNEAQ. V shed 6 bases and J shed 1 base, with 12 bases lying between them. Here the CDR3 reads CASSQQGGNYGYTF. The CDR3 nucleotides are TGTGCCAGCAGTCAGCAGGGCGGTAACTATGGCTACACCTTC.

The rearrangement links TRBV5-1 to TRBJ2-1, with D tentatively TRBD2 (5 bases). With 1 base removed from V and 10 bases from J, the gap between germline ends came to 18 bases. The CDR3 contains 15 residues. From germline, CDR1 is SGHRS and CDR2 YFSETQ. This CDR3 is CASSLSGLKGGEQFF. The CDR3 nucleotides read TGCGCCAGCAGCTTGTCTGGACTCAAGGGCGGGGAGCAGTTCTTC. The entire variable domain, with the rest obtained from reference TRBV5-1 and TRBJ2-1, is as follows: KAGVTQTPRYLIKTRGQQVTLSCSPISGHRSVSWYQQTPGQGLQFLFEYFSETQRNKGNFPGRFSGRQFSNSRSEMNVSTLELGDSALYLCASSLSGLKGGEQFFGPGTRLTVL.

This clone was seen once. V is TRBV2 and J is TRBJ1-2, with D maybe TRBD1 (5 bases). Trimming removed 7 bases at V and 3 bases at J, with 12 bases between. CDR1 SNHLY and CDR2 FYNNEI come from the germline V gene. This CDR3 contains 13 residues. The chain's CDR3 is CASTPPGDYGYTF. CDR3 sequence (DNA): TGTGCCAGCACCCCCCCGGGGGACTATGGCTACACCTTC.

The chain carries TRBV11-3 and TRBJ2-7, with TRBD2 matching 7 bases. Germline CDR1 and CDR2: SGHNT and YENEEA. V lost 8 bases to trimming and J lost 1 base; unmatched junction nucleotides: 5. This CDR3 has 13 residues. The CDR3 nucleotides read TGTGCCAGCCCGGGGGGTTTTTCCTACGAGCAGTACTTC. Translation gives CASPGGFSYEQYF.

The rearrangement links TRBV25-1 to TRBJ2-1; 7 positions agree with TRBD1. Germline CDR1 reads MGHDK; CDR2 reads SYGVNS. CDR3 size: 13 residues. The V and J ends lost 6 bases and 4 bases, in that order; junction bases with no gene match: 3. The CDR3 protein is CASRPGQYNEQFF. The CDR3 DNA sequence: TGTGCCAGCAGGCCGGGACAGTACAATGAGCAGTTCTTC.

This chain connects TRBV10-2 to TRBJ1-1, with D possibly being TRBD1 (6 bases). This CDR3 region has 12 residues. Trimming cost V 3 bases and J 8 bases, with 10 bases left between them. The germline CDR1 and CDR2 sequences are WSHSY and SAAADI. The CDR3 protein is CASSDAGTEAFF. DNA of the CDR3: TGCGCCAGCAGTGATGCCGGGACAGAAGCTTTCTTT.

The chain recombines TRBV28 with TRBJ1-5; D gene unclear. The CDR3 contains 12 residues. V lost 8 bases and J 9 bases, leaving 14 bases between the germline ends. The germline V gene has CDR1 MDHEN and CDR2 SYDVKM. CDR3 amino acids: CASRGPGWPQHF. DNA for the CDR3: TGTGCCAGCCGTGGCCCCGGGTGGCCCCAGCATTTT.

The chain combines TRBV14 with TRBJ2-3; 14 bases map to TRBD2. Germline CDR1 and CDR2: SGHDN and FVKESK. The CDR3 is made up of 17 amino acids. J lost 5 bases, V lost 3 bases, and 7 bases had no gene match. CDR3 in amino acids: CASSQYAGTSGRDTQYF. In nucleotides, the CDR3 is TGTGCCAGCAGCCAGTACGCCGGGACTAGCGGGAGAGATACGCAGTATTTT.

The chain has TRBV27 and TRBJ1-5; TRBD1 matches at 12 bases. In germline, CDR1 is MNHEY, CDR2 SMNVEV (reference sequence). V lost 6 bases and J lost 6; bases outside the gene matches: 6. There are 15 residues in the CDR3. The CDR3 here is CASRSGTGGGQPQHF. The CDR3 DNA is TGTGCCAGCAGGTCCGGGACAGGGGGCGGTCAGCCCCAGCATTTT.

The chain couples TRBV3-1 (or the pseudogene TRBV3-2) to TRBJ1-2, with D hard to call. Trimming pared 1 base from V and 5 bases from J, leaving 14 bases between. This CDR3 region has 15 residues. In germline, CDR1 is LGHDT, CDR2 YNNKEL (reference sequence). The CDR3 DNA follows: TGTGCCAGCAGCCAAGGGTCAGGAGGAGGTTATGGCTACACCTTC. Protein: CASSQGSGGGYGYTF.

The CDR3 sequence: CASSVAEAGANVLTF. CDR3 in DNA: TGTGCCAGCAGTGTTGCGGAGGCTGGGGCCAACGTCCTGACTTTC. J is TRBJ2-6 and V is TRBV2, with D possibly being TRBD2 (5 bases). Per the germline V gene, CDR1 is SNHLY and CDR2 is FYNNEI. V was trimmed by 4 bases and J by 2 bases, leaving 9 bases between them. The CDR3 runs 15 residues.